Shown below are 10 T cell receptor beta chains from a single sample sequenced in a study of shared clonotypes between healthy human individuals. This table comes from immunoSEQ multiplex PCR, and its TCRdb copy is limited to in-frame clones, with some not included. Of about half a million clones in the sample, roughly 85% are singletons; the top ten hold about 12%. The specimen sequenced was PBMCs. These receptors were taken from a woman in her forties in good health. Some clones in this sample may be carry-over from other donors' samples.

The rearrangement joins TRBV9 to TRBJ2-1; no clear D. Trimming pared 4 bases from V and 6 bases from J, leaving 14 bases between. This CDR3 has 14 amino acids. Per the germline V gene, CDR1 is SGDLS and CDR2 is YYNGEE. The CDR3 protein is CASSRRSPGNEQFF. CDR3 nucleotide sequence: TGTGCCAGCAGCCGCCGATCGCCAGGCAATGAGCAGTTCTTC.

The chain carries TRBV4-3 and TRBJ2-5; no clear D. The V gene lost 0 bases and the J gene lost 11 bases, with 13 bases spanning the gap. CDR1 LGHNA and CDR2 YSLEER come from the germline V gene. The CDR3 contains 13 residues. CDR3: CASSQDLWQLQYF. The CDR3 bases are TGCGCCAGCAGCCAAGATCTATGGCAGCTGCAGTACTTC.

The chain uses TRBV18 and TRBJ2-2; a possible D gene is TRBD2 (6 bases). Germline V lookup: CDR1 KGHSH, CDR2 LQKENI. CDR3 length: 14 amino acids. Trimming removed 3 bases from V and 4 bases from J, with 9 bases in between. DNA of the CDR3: TGTGCCAGCTCACCTCTTAGCGGCACCGGGGAGCTGTTTTTT. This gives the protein CASSPLSGTGELFF. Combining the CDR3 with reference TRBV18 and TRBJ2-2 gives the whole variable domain NAGVMQNPRHLVRRRGQEARLRCSPMKGHSHVYWYRQLPEEGLKFMVYLQKENIIDESGMPKERFSAEFPKEGPSILRIQQVVRGDSAAYFCASSPLSGTGELFFGEGSRLTVL.

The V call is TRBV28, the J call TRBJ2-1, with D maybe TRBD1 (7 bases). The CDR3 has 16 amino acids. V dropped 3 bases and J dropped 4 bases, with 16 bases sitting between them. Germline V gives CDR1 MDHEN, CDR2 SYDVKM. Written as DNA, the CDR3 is TGTGCCAGCAGTTTGGACGCAGGGGGGATTTACAATGAGCAGTTCTTC. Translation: CASSLDAGGIYNEQFF.

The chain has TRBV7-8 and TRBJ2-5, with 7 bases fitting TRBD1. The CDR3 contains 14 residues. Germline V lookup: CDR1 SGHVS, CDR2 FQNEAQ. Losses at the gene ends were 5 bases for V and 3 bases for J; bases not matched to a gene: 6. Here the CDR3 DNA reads TGTGCCAGCAGCCCATACGACAGGGAAGAGACCCAGTACTTC. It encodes CASSPYDREETQYF. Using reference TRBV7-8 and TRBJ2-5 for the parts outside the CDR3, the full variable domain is GAGVSQSPRYKVAKRGQDVALRCDPISGHVSLFWYQQALGQGPEFLTYFQNEAQLDKSGLPSDRFFAERPEGSVSTLKIQRTQQEDSAVYLCASSPYDREETQYFGPGTRLLVL.

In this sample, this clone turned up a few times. CDR3 in DNA: TGTGCCAGCAGTGTCACTCGGGACGGTGAAGCTTTCTTT. Translation: CASSVTRDGEAFF. This chain connects TRBV6-4 to TRBJ1-1, with D perhaps matching TRBD1 (5 bases). The CDR3 runs to 13 residues. Trimming removed 4 bases at V and 7 bases at J, with 13 bases between. The germline CDR1 and CDR2 sequences are MRHNA and SNTAGT.

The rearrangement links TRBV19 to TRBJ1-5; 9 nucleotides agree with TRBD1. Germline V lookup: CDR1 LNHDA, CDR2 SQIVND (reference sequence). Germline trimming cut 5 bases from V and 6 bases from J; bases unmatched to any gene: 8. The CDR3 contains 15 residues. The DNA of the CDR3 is TGTGCCAGTAGTCAACCGGGACAGGGCCTTCAGCCCCAGCATTTT. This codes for CASSQPGQGLQPQHF.

CDR3 region: CASSEPLGPSGGTRTDTQYF. CDR3 DNA: TGTGCCAGCAGTGAACCACTTGGACCTAGCGGGGGGACCCGCACAGATACGCAGTATTTT. The rearrangement joins TRBV2 to TRBJ2-3; 11 positions match TRBD2. This CDR3 has 20 amino acids. The V gene end was trimmed by 2 bases and the J gene end by 1 base; junction bases not matched to a gene: 14. The germline V gene has CDR1 SNHLY and CDR2 FYNNEI. The full variable domain, its missing parts supplied by reference TRBV2 and TRBJ2-3, is EPEVTQTPSHQVTQMGQEVILRCVPISNHLYFYWYRQILGQKVEFLVSFYNNEISEKSEIFDDQFSVERPDGSNFTLKIRSTKLEDSAMYFCASSEPLGPSGGTRTDTQYFGPGTRLTVL.

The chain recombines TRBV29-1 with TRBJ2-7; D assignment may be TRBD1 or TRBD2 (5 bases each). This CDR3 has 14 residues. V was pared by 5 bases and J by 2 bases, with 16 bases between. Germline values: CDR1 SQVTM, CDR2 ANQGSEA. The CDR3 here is CSVTNWDGTYEQYF. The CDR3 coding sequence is TGCAGCGTTACAAACTGGGACGGAACCTACGAGCAGTACTTC.

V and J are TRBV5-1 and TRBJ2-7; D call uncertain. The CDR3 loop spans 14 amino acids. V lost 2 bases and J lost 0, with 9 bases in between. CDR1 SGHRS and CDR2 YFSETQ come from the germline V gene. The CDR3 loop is CASSFSDSSYEQYF. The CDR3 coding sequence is TGCGCCAGCAGCTTCAGCGATAGCTCCTACGAGCAGTACTTC. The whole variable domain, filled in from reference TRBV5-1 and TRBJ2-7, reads KAGVTQTPRYLIKTRGQQVTLSCSPISGHRSVSWYQQTPGQGLQFLFEYFSETQRNKGNFPGRFSGRQFSNSRSEMNVSTLELGDSALYLCASSFSDSSYEQYFGPGTRLTVT.